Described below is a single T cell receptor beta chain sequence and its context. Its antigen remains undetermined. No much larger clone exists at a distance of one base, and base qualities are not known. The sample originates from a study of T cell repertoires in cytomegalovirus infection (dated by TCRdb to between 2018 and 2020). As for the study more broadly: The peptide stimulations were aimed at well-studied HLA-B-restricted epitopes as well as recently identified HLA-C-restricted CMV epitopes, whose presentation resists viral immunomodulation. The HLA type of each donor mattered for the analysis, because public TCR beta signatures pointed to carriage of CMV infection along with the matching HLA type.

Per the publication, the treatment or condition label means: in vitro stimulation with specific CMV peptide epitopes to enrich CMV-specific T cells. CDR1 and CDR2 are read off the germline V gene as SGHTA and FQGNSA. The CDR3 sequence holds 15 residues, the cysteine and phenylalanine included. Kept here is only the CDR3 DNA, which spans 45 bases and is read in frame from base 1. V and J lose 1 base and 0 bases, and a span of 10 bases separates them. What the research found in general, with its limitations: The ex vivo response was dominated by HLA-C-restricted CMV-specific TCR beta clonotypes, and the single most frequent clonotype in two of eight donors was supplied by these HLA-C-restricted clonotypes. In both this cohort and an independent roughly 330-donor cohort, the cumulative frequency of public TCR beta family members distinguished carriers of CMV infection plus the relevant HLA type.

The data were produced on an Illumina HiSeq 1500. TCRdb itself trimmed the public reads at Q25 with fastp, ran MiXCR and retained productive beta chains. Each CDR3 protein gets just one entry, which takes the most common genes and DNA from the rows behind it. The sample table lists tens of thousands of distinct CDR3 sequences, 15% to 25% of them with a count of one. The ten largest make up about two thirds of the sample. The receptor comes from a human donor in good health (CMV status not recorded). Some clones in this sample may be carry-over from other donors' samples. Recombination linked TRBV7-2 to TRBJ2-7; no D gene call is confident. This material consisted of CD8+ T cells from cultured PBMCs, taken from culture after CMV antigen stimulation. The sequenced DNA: TGTGCCAGCAGCTTAGAGGGTGGCTCCTCCTACGAGCAGTACTTC. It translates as CASSLEGGSSYEQYF. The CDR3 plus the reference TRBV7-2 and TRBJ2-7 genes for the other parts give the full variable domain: GAGVSQSPSNKVTEKGKDVELRCDPISGHTALYWYRQSLGQGLEFLIYFQGNSAPDKSGLPSDRFSAERTGGSVSTLTIQRTQQEDSAVYLCASSLEGGSSYEQYFGPGTRLTVT.